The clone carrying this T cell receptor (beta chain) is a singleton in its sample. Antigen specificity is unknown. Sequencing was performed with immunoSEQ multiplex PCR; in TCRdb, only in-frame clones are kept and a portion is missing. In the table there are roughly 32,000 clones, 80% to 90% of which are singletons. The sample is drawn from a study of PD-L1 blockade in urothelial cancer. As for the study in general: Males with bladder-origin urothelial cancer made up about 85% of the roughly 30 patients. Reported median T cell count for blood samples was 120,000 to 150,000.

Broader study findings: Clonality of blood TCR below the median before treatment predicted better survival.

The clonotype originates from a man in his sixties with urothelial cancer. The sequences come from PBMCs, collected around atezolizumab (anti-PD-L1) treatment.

CDR3 bases: TGCAGCGTTGCGATTAACGGAGACACTGAAGCTTTCTTT. Amino acid sequence: CSVAINGDTEAFF. The V gene is TRBV29-1, the J gene TRBJ1-1; D is uncertain. Trimming stripped 4 bases from V and 3 bases from J, with 12 bases between. The CDR3 is 13 residues long. Germline V CDR1 and CDR2: SQVTM, ANQGSEA.